This T cell receptor beta chain was profiled in a study of blood T cell repertoires in COVID-19. Study as a whole: COVID-19 samples from acute and convalescent phases originated in the United States, Italy and Spain. PBMCs, B-cell-depleted T cells, or T cells were the source of the cDNA or gDNA that made up the material.

Germline V CDR1 and CDR2: SQVTM, ANQGSEA. The CDR3 is made up of 14 amino acids. With 1 base removed from V and 4 bases from J, the gap between germline ends came to 13 bases. Original processing methods: The authors estimated nucleated cell counts from reference gene primer amplification. Assay: immunoSEQ multiplex PCR; the TCRdb copy retains only in-frame clones and omits some. Clone size and V and J calls were adopted from that table, with D and trimming inferred from the DNA. Of 310,000 or so clones in the sample, about nine tenths were seen once. This clone has only a few counts. The sequence was obtained from a man aged 45-60 years with active or convalescent COVID-19. Sequenced sample: peripheral blood. The chain uses TRBV29-1 and TRBJ1-1, with D perhaps TRBD1 (5 bases). The CDR3 region is CSVEVSGQGTEAFF. CDR3 in DNA: TGCAGCGTTGAAGTATCAGGGCAAGGCACTGAAGCTTTCTTT.